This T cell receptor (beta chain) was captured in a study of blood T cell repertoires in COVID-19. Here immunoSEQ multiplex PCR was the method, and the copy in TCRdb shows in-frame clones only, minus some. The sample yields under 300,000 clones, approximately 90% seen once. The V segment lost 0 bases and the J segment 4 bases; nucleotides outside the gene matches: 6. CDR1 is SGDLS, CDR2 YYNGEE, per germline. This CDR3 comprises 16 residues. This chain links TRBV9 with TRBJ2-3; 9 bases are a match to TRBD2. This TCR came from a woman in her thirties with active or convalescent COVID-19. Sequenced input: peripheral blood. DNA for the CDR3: TGTGCCAGCAGCGTAGACAGCGGCGGGGGGGCAGATACGCAGTATTTT. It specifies CASSVDSGGGADTQYF.